This T cell receptor beta chain derives from a study of cytomegalovirus exposure and HLA in healthy donors. Trimming stripped 6 bases from V and 2 bases from J, with 11 bases between. Germline V gene lookup returns CDR1 SNHLY and CDR2 FYNNEI. The CDR3 totals 14 residues. Notes on the study in general: For presence/absence analyses, sequencing depth was assumed to be roughly uniform across donors.

The donors comprised healthy bone marrow donors. Donors counted as nominally healthy when sampled, yet unrecorded immune exposures were likely. Use of 60 Vbeta and 13 Jbeta primers characterized the PCR. Clones were read by immunoSEQ multiplex PCR, and TCRdb kept only the in-frame ones, dropping some. This repertoire shows roughly 140,000 clones, over 70% found once; its top ten account for roughly 6.7%. About this clone itself: Its antigen is currently unknown.

The J gene is TRBJ2-1, the V gene TRBV2, with D perhaps matching TRBD2 (5 bases). The sequencing input was PBMCs. This receptor was obtained from a woman between 35 and 50 years old in good health and CMV-seropositive. CDR3 protein: CASRSGGAYNEQFF. CDR3 coding DNA: TGTGCCAGCAGGAGCGGTGGGGCCTACAATGAGCAGTTCTTC.